A single sample is the source of the 13 T cell receptor beta chains below, sequenced in a study of T-cell reconstitution after alpha-beta-depleted transplantation in children. A TCRbeta library incorporating unique molecular identifiers was prepared. TCRdb analysed the PCR reads with MiXCR anew, one entry per CDR3 protein. Here the sample spans 170,000 or so distinct CDR3 sequences, more than 6.5% being singletons. The sequencing here drew on PBMCs from the stem cell graft donor, taken from the stem cell graft. The receptors were gathered from a human donor who donated a stem cell graft to a child with Wiskott-Aldrich syndrome.

This clonotype was counted a few times. J is TRBJ2-7 and V is TRBV12-3 or TRBV12-4, with D tentatively TRBD1 or TRBD2 (5 bases each). The CDR3 contains 14 residues. V was trimmed by 3 bases and J by 2 bases, leaving 11 bases between them. CDR3 in amino acids: CASSFSGPPYEQYF. The CDR3 DNA sequence: TGTGCCAGCAGTTTTTCGGGGCCCCCCTACGAGCAGTACTTC.

This clonotype came up many times. V usage is TRBV5-1 and J usage is TRBJ1-1; TRBD1 is a possible D gene (5 bases). Looked up from germline, CDR1 is SGHRS and CDR2 is YFSETQ. Trimming removed 5 bases from V and 2 bases from J, with 16 bases in between. There are 15 residues in the CDR3. CDR3 DNA: TGCGCCAGCAGTCGTACCTTGGGGGTCAACACTGAAGCTTTCTTT. It codes for CASSRTLGVNTEAFF.

At least ten counts were recorded for this clonotype. The chain employs TRBV7-9 and TRBJ2-3; D is possibly TRBD1 (5 bases). Trimming took 3 bases from V and 5 from J, leaving 15 bases between them. The CDR3 length is 15 residues. Germline values: CDR1 SEHNR, CDR2 FQNEAQ (reference sequence). CDR3 in amino acids: CASSFDQGAGDTQYF. Written as DNA, the CDR3 is TGTGCCAGCAGCTTCGATCAGGGCGCCGGAGATACGCAGTATTTT.

Ten or more counts support this clonotype. This chain uses TRBV28 with TRBJ2-7; 10 bases are shared with TRBD1. The V segment lost 4 bases and the J segment 3 bases; nucleotides outside the gene matches: 12. Germline CDR1 reads MDHEN; CDR2 reads SYDVKM. The CDR3 is made up of 17 amino acids. DNA for the CDR3: TGTGCCAGCAGTTCTCCCGGGACAGGGGCTATCTTCTACGAGCAGTACTTC. Protein product: CASSSPGTGAIFYEQYF.

The chain recombines TRBV18 with TRBJ1-5, with TRBD1 identical over 7 bases. The CDR3 is made up of 16 amino acids. The germline CDR1 and CDR2 sequences are KGHSH and LQKENI. V was pared by 4 bases and J by 3 bases, with 9 bases of the junction left unmatched. CDR3 loop: CASSLPGGQTNQPQHF. The CDR3 nucleotides read TGTGCCAGCTCACTGCCGGGGGGACAGACCAATCAGCCCCAGCATTTT.

This clonotype was recorded at least ten times. This chain connects TRBV6-5 to TRBJ1-3; D call uncertain. Looked up from germline, CDR1 is MNHEY and CDR2 is SVGAGI. V lost 6 bases to trimming and J lost 0 bases, with 15 bases between them. The CDR3 consists of 16 residues. The chain's CDR3 is CASSRSTANSGNTIYF. CDR3 sequence (DNA): TGTGCCAGCAGCCGATCGACGGCTAACTCTGGAAACACCATATATTTT.

This chain connects TRBV10-3 to TRBJ1-4; D is perhaps TRBD1 (5 bases). There are 14 residues in the CDR3. Germline-derived CDR1 and CDR2 are ENHRY and SYGVKD. V was cut by 5 bases and J by 4 bases, with 11 bases left in between. Here the CDR3 DNA reads TGTGCCATCAGTTGGGACGGCGGTAATGAAAAACTGTTTTTT. Translated: CAISWDGGNEKLFF.

There are many counts of this clonotype. This chain joins TRBV7-2 and TRBJ1-1; TRBD1 aligns across 9 bases. Germline V gives CDR1 SGHTA, CDR2 FQGNSA. V lost 8 bases, J lost 1 base, and 5 bases stayed unmatched. The CDR3 length is 14 residues. CDR3 in DNA: TGTGCCAGCCTGCGGGGACAGGGGAACACTGAAGCTTTCTTT. Its protein is CASLRGQGNTEAFF.

This clonotype appeared many times. This chain links TRBV12-3 or TRBV12-4 with TRBJ2-1, with a possible D match to TRBD2 (6 bases). V shed 6 bases and J shed 0 bases, with 18 bases lying between them. The length of the CDR3 is 17 residues. The CDR3 DNA reads as TGTGCCAGCAGCCCGACCGCCCGGGAGCTCTCCTACAATGAGCAGTTCTTC. Translated, it gives CASSPTARELSYNEQFF.

The V and J genes are TRBV11-2 and TRBJ2-7; TRBD2 matches at 9 bases. V was clipped by 5 bases and J by 3 bases; unmatched bases: 8. CDR3 length: 15 amino acids. Germline V gene sequence: CDR1 SGHAT, CDR2 FQNNGV. This CDR3 reads CASSAGLARIYEQYF. As DNA, the CDR3 is TGTGCCAGCAGCGCCGGACTAGCGAGAATCTACGAGCAGTACTTC.

This clonotype came up a few times. The chain links TRBV28 to TRBJ2-2, with D tentatively TRBD2 (6 bases). The length of the CDR3 is 14 residues. The germline V and J ends were trimmed by 8 bases and 4 bases, with 14 bases remaining between them. Germline V lookup: CDR1 MDHEN, CDR2 SYDVKM. The CDR3 sequence is CASLTRERTGELFF. In DNA, the CDR3 is TGTGCCAGCTTAACTCGGGAGCGCACCGGGGAGCTGTTTTTT.

This clonotype was counted between two and nine times. The chain combines TRBV18 with TRBJ2-1; 9 nucleotides align to TRBD1. V lost 6 bases, J lost 1 base, and 4 bases stayed unmatched. This CDR3 is built from 15 residues. Germline assignment: CDR1 KGHSH and CDR2 LQKENI. The CDR3 reads CASSPDRGSYNEQFF. DNA of the CDR3: TGTGCCAGCTCCCCGGACAGGGGATCCTACAATGAGCAGTTCTTC.

This clonotype was recorded a few times. The gene calls are TRBV11-2 and TRBJ1-1; 8 bases map to TRBD1. With 5 bases clipped from V and 1 base from J, the junction kept 6 bases outside the gene matches. This CDR3 contains 15 residues. Germline V gene data show CDR1 as SGHAT and CDR2 as FQNNGV. CDR3 in amino acids: CASSQDRGRNTEAFF. DNA for the CDR3: TGTGCCAGCAGCCAAGACAGGGGAAGGAACACTGAAGCTTTCTTT.